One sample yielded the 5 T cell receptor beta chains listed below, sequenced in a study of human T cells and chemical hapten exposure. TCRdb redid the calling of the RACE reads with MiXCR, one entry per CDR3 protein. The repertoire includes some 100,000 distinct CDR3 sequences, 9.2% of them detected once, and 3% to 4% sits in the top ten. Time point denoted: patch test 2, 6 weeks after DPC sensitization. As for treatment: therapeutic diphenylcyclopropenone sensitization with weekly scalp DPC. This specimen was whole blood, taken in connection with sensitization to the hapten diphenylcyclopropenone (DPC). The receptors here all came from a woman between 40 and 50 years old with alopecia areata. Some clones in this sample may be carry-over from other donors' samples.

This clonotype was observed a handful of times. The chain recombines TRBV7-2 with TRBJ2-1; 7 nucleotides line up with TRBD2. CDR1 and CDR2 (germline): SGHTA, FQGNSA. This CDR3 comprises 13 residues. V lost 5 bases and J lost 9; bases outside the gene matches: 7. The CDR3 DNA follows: TGTGCCAGCAGCCACGGGGGGTACGTTGAGCAGTTCTTC. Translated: CASSHGGYVEQFF.

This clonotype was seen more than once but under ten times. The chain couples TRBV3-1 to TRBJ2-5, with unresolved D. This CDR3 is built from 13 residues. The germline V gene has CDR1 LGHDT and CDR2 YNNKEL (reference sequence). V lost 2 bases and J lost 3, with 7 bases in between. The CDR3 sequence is CASSQTEKETQYF. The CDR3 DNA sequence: TGTGCCAGCAGCCAAACCGAGAAAGAGACCCAGTACTTC.

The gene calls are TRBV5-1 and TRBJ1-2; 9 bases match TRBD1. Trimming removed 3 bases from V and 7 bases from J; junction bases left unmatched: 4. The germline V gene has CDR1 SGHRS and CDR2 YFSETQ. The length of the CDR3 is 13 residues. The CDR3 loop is CASSWGQGSGYTF. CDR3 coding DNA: TGCGCCAGCAGCTGGGGACAGGGATCTGGCTACACCTTC.

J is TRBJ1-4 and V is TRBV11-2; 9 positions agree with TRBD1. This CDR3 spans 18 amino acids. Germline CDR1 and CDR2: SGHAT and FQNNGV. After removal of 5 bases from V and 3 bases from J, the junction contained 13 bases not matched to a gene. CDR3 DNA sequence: TGTGCCAGCAGCCACCCGGGACAGGGATTATCGTCTAATGAAAAACTGTTTTTT. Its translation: CASSHPGQGLSSNEKLFF.

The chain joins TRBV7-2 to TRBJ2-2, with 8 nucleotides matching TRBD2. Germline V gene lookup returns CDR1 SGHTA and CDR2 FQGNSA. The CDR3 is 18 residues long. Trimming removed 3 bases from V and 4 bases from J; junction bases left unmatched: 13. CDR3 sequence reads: CASSFRRPGLGGTGELFF. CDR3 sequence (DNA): TGTGCCAGCAGCTTTCGCCGACCGGGACTAGGGGGCACCGGGGAGCTGTTTTTT.